This T cell receptor (beta chain) was documented in a study of STAT5B mutations in CD4+ large granular lymphocyte leukemia. General study findings and limits: Roughly 27% of private leukemic clonotypes occurred rarely in other patients' non-leukemic repertoires. Compared with healthy controls (2/35), patient top clones favored TRBV06 (8/27).

Per germline, CDR1 SGHRS and CDR2 YFSETQ. J lost 5 bases, V lost 6 bases, and 6 bases had no gene match. CDR3 length: 13 residues. Concerning this clone itself: The antigen is not known.

Produced via immunoSEQ multiplex PCR; TCRdb's table is partial and in-frame only. The sample carries some 32,000 clones, about 82% recorded once. Healthy controls were blood donor buffy coats. V gene TRBV5-1 combines with J gene TRBJ2-5; 8 nucleotides match TRBD1. Sequencing was carried out using CD4+ T cells from blood buffy coats. This TCR came from a human donor in good health. CDR3 residues: CASTTGAGETQYF. The CDR3 nucleotides are TGCGCCAGCACGACAGGGGCCGGTGAGACCCAGTACTTC.